Sequencing of this T cell receptor beta chain was carried out in a study of shared clonotypes between healthy human individuals. Measured with immunoSEQ multiplex PCR; TCRdb has only the in-frame clones, and not every one. The sample consists of roughly 2.2 million clones, 85% to 95% of them appearing once. The CDR3 has 16 amino acids. Trimming left V 2 bases short and J 9 bases short, with 20 bases between. In germline, CDR1 is MGHDK, CDR2 SYGVNS. This receptor was taken from a man aged 18 to 29 in good health. Some clones in this sample may be carry-over from other donors' samples. This rearrangement joins TRBV25-1 to TRBJ2-1; tentatively, D is TRBD1 (6 bases). Sequenced material: naive CD4+ T cells from PBMCs. Subset defined: CD45RA+ positively selected. CDR3 sequence (DNA): TGTGCCAGCAGTGAACACGGGACGCCCAGGGGAAGTGAGCAGTTCTTC. Translation: CASSEHGTPRGSEQFF. The full variable domain, its missing parts supplied by reference TRBV25-1 and TRBJ2-1, is EADIYQTPRYLVIGTGKKITLECSQTMGHDKMYWYQQDPGMELHLIHYSYGVNSTEKGDLSSESTVSRIRTEHFPLTLESARPSHTSQYLCASSEHGTPRGSEQFFGPGTRLTVL.